A selection of T cell receptor beta chains follows, all from one sample in a study of T cell responses to AZD1222 COVID-19 vaccine. TCRdb's table, derived via immunoSEQ multiplex PCR, lists solely in-frame clones and lacks some. This sample has approximately 130,000 clones, with approximately 93% found just once. The source was peripheral blood, collected on day 0 of AZD1222 vaccination. The receptors come from an adult in good health. CDR3s include the opening cysteine and the closing phenylalanine or tryptophan. Each record gives: V gene, J gene, D gene, CDR3 DNA, CDR3 protein. D genes are given only for firm matches.

TRBV7-2	TRBJ1-5	-	TGTGCCAGCAGCTTAGGGCCGGACCAGCCCCAGCATTTT	CASSLGPDQPQHF
TRBV2	TRBJ1-2	-	TGTGCCAGCAGGGCTGACTATGGCTACACCTTC	CASRADYGYTF
TRBV15	TRBJ1-2	TRBD1	TGTGCCACCAGCAGGCCCATGGGACAGGGAGATGGCTACACCTTC	CATSRPMGQGDGYTF
TRBV6-5	TRBJ2-1	TRBD2	TGTGCCAGCAGTTTAGCGGGACGGTACAATGAGCAGTTCTTC	CASSLAGRYNEQFF
TRBV13	TRBJ1-5	-	TGTGCCAGCAGCTTCGGCAGAAATCAGCCCCAGCATTTT	CASSFGRNQPQHF
TRBV28	TRBJ1-1	TRBD1	TGTGCCAGCAGCAAGACAGGGATGAAGACTGAAGCTTTCTTT	CASSKTGMKTEAFF
TRBV3-1/TRBV3-2	TRBJ2-7	TRBD1	TGTGCCAGCAGCCAAACCGGGACAGGGGGATACGAGCAGTACTTC	CASSQTGTGGYEQYF
TRBV5-1	TRBJ1-4	-	TGCGCCAGCAGCTTGACGGGTATAGAGGAAAAACTGTTTTTT	CASSLTGIEEKLFF
TRBV5-1	TRBJ1-1	TRBD1	TGCGCCAGCAGGTCCGACAGGGTGAACACTGAAGCTTTCTTT	CASRSDRVNTEAFF
TRBV18	TRBJ2-7	TRBD2	TGTGCCAGCTCACCGATAGCGGGCTCCTACGAGCAGTACTTC	CASSPIAGSYEQYF